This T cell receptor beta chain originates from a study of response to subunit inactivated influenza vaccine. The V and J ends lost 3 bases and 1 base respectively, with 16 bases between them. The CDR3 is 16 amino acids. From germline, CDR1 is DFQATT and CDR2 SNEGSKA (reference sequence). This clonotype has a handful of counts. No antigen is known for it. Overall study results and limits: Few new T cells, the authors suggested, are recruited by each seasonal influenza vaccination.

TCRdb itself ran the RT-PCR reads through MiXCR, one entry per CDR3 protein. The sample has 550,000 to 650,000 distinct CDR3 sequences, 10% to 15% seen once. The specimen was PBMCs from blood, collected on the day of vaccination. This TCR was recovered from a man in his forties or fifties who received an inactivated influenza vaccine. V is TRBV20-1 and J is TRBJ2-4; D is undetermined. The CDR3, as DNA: TGCAGTGCTAGTCCTAGTTCGAGTCGGGCCAAAAACATTCAGTACTTC. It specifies CSASPSSSRAKNIQYF.